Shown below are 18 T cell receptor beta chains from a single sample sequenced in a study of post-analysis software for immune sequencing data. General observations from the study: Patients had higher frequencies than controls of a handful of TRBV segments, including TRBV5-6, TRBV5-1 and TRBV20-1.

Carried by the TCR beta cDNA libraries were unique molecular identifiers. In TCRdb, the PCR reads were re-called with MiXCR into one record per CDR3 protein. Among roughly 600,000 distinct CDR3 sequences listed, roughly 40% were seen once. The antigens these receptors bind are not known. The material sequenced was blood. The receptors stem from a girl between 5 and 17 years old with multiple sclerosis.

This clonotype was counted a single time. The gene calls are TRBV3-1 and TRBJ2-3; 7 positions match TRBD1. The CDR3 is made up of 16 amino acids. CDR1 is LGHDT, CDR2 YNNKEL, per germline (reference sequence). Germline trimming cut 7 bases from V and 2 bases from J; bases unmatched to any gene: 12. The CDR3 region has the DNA TGTGCCAGCAACCGTGGACAGGACCTGTACACAGATACGCAGTATTTT. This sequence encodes CASNRGQDLYTDTQYF.

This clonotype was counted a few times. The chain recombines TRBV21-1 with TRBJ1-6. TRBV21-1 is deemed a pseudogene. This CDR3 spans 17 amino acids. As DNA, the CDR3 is TGTGCCAGCAGCAAAAGGGCAGGTTACTCCTATAATTCACCCCTCCACTTT. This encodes CASSKRAGYSYNSPLHF.

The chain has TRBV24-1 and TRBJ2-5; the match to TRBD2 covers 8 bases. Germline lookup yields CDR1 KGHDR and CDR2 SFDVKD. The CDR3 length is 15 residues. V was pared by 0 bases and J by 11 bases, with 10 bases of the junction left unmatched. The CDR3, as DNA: TGTGCCACCAGTGATTTGGGTCGGTACGGGGGGGAGCAGTACTTC. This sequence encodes CATSDLGRYGGEQYF.

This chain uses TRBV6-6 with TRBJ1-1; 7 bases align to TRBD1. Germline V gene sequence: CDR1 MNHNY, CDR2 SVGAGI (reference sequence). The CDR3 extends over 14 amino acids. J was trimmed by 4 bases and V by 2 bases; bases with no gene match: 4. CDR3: CASSYHRDSTEAFF. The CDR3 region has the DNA TGTGCCAGCAGTTACCACCGGGACAGCACTGAAGCTTTCTTT.

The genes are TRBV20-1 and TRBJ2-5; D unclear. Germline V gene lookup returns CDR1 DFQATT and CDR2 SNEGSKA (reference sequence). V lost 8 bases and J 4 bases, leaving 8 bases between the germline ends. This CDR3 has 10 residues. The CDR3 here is CSLSRETQYF. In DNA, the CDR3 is TGCAGTCTTAGCAGAGAGACCCAGTACTTC.

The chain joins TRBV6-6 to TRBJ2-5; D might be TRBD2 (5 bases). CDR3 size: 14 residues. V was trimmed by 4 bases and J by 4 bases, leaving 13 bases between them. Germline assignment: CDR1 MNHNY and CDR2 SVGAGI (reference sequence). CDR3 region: CASSFFAGGETQYF. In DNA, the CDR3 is TGTGCCAGCAGTTTTTTTGCGGGTGGAGAGACCCAGTACTTC.

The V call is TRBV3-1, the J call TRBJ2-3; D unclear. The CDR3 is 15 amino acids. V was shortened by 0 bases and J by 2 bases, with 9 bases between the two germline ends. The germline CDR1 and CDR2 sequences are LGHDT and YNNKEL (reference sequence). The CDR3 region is CASSQESELTDTQYF. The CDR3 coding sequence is TGTGCCAGCAGCCAAGAGTCGGAGCTCACAGATACGCAGTATTTT.

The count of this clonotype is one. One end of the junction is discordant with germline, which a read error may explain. In DNA, the CDR3 is TGCAGTACTAGAGGGGAAGGGAGACAGCGGGGGGCCCCCTACAATGAGCAGTTCTTC. Its protein is CSTRGEGRQRGAPYNEQFF. This rearrangement joins TRBV20-1 to TRBJ2-1; TRBD2 agrees at 9 bases. The CDR3 is 19 residues long. Germline loops: CDR1 DFQATT, CDR2 SNEGSKA (reference sequence).

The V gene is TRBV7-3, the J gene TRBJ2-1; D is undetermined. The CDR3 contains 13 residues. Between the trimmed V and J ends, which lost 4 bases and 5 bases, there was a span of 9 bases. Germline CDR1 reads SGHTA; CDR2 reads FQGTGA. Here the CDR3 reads CASSSVRDNEQFF. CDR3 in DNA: TGTGCCAGCAGCTCCGTTCGGGACAATGAGCAGTTCTTC. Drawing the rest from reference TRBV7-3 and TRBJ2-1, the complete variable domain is GAGVSQTPSNKVTEKGKYVELRCDPISGHTALYWYRQSLGQGPEFLIYFQGTGAADDSGLPNDRFFAVRPEGSVSTLKIQRTERGDSAVYLCASSSVRDNEQFFGPGTRLTVL.

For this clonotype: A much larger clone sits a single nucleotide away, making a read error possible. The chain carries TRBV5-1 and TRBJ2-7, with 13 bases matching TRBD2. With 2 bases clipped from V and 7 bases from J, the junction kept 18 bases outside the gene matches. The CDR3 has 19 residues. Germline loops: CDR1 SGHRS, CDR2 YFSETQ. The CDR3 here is CASSLLAGGRGSSYNEQYF. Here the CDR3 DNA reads TGCGCCAGCAGCTTACTAGCGGGGGGGCGTGGGAGCTCCTACAATGAGCAGTACTTC.

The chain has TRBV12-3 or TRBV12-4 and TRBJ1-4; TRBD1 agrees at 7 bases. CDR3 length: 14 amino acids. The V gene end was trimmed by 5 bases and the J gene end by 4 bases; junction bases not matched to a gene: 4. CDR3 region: CASSRQGVNEKLFF. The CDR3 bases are TGTGCCAGCAGTCGACAGGGCGTTAATGAAAAACTGTTTTTT.

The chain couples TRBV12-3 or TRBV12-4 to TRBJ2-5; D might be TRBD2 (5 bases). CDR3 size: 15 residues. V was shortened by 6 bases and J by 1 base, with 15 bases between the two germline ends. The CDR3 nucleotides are TGTGCCAGCAGCCTATACCTAGCTACCCAAGAGACCCAGTACTTC. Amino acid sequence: CASSLYLATQETQYF.

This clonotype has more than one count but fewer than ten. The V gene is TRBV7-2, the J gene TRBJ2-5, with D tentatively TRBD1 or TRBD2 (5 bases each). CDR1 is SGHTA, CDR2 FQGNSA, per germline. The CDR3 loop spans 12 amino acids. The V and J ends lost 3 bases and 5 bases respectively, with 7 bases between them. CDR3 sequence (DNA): TGTGCCAGCAGCTTCTGGGGGGAGACCCAGTACTTC. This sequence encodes CASSFWGETQYF.

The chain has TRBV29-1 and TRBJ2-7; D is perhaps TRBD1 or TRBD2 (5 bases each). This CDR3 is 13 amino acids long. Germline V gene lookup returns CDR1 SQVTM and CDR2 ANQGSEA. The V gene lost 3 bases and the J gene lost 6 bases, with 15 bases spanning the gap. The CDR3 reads CSVERPGRGEQYF. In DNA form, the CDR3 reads TGCAGCGTTGAGCGTCCAGGGAGAGGCGAGCAGTACTTC.

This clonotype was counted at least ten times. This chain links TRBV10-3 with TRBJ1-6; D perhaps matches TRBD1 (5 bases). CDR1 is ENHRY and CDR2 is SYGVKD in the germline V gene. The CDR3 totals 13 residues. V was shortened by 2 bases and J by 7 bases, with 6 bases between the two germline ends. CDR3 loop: CAISENRNSPLHF. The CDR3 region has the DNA TGTGCCATCAGTGAGAACAGGAATTCACCCCTCCACTTT.

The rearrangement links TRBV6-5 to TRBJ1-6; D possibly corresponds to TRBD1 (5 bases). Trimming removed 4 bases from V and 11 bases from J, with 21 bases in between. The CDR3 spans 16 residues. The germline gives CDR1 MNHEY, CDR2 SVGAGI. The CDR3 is CASSSRGVESSPPLHF. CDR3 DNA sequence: TGTGCCAGCAGTTCCCGGGGGGTGGAGTCAAGTCCACCCCTCCACTTT.

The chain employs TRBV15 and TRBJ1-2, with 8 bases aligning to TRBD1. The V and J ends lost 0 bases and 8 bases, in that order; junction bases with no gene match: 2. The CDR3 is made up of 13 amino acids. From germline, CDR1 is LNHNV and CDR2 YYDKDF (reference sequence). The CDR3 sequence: CATSRDRGLGYTF. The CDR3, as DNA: TGTGCCACCAGCAGAGACAGGGGGCTAGGCTACACCTTC.

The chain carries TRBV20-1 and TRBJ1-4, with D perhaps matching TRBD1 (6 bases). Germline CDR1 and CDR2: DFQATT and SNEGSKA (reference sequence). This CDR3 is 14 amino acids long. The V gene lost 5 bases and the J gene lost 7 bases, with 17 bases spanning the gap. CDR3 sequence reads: CSAPNPGVSEKLFF. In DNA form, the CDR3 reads TGCAGTGCTCCAAACCCAGGGGTTAGTGAAAAACTGTTTTTT.